This T cell receptor beta chain is drawn from a study of CXCR3-negative and CXCR3-positive naive CD8 T cells (dated by TCRdb to 2018 to 2020). About the investigation overall: In total, 130 million to 150 million TRB reads were obtained, corresponding to roughly 1.5 +/- 0.3 million reads per library. The diversity and physicochemical repertoire analyses included about a dozen donors pooled from two independent experiments. The TRBV-TRBJ cluster analysis covered naive subsets from about five donors and memory cells from 3 donors. General study outcomes and caveats: Comparably high repertoire diversity was found in both naive subsets, whereas much lower repertoire diversity was found in memory CD8+ T cells. CXCR3 expression partially decreased after cryopreservation, so most assays used freshly isolated PBMCs. Naive CXCR3-negative and CXCR3-positive cells from the same donor showed similar TRBV-TRBJ usage, whereas memory cells showed distinct patterns. TRB CDR3s from CXCR3-positive naive cells showed higher hydrophobicity (lower Kidera factor 4), lower energy, and higher strength and volume indices than CXCR3-negative naive cells. Because surface CD5, which is linked to self-reactivity in mice, was comparable between the naive subsets, TCR interaction strength was also inferred from the physicochemical properties of TRB CDR3s.

Sequencing instrument: NextSeq 550. The Human TCR Profiling Kit (MiLaboratory) was used to prepare UMI-labeled 5' RACE TRB cDNA libraries. The full amount of extracted RNA was used for cDNA synthesis, and the full amount of resulting cDNA was used for PCR amplification. Libraries were prepared in parallel with an identical number of PCR cycles. For the original study's pipeline: MIGEC and MiXCR extracted about 53,000 +/- 10,000 unique UMI-labeled TRB cDNA molecules per library, requiring at least two reads per UMI. An average of around 40,000 +/- 10,000 functional in-frame TRB CDR3 nucleotide clonotypes without stop codons was found per library. After each sample was downsampled to 5000 UMI-labeled TRB molecules, VDJtools was used to calculate diversity metrics such as normalized Shannon-Wiener and Chao1. Clonotype-size-weighted physicochemical properties of the central five CDR3 residues (interaction energy, strength, volume and Kidera factor 4) were computed in VDJtools. The reads went through TCRdb reprocessing, and each CDR3 protein sequence gets one entry with no DNA. The V and J calls and clone size come from TCRdb's table, not from the authors' own analysis. The sample table holds about 120,000 distinct CDR3 sequences. Around 0.35% of the sample lies in the top ten.

Reading the germline V gene gives CDR1 SQVTM and CDR2 ANQGSEA. The CDR3 runs 15 residues from the cysteine to the phenylalanine. No DNA is listed. As regards this clonotype: The antigen it recognizes is unknown.

For every CD8+ T cell subset, approximately 330,000 cells were flow-sorted straight into RLT lysis buffer, and each subset was sorted in triplicate. Naive CD8+ T cells were defined stringently as CD45RO-CCR7+CD27+CD95- to exclude memory contaminants. Peripheral blood mononuclear cells were isolated from buffy coats using standard density gradient centrifugation. Naive CXCR3-negative and CXCR3-positive CD8+ T cells were flow-sorted using a FACSAria III. Total RNA was extracted from sorted cells using an RNeasy Mini Kit. The sequencing input was naive CXCR3+ CD8+ T cells from blood. According to the study, the label for this sample's cell subset or site signals: CD45RO-CCR7+CD27+CD95- naive CD8+ T cells expressing CXCR3 (TNR3+). The sequence derives from a human donor in good health. Some clones in this sample may be carry-over from other donors' samples. This receptor chain uses TRBV29-1 and TRBJ2-3. The CDR3 amino acid sequence is: CSVGGLGRSTDTQYF.